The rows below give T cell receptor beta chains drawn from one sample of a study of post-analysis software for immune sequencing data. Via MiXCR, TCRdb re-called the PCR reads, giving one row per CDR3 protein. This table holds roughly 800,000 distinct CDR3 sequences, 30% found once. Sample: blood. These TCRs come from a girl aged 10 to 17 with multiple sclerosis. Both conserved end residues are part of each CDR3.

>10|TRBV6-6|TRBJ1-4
CASGTEKLFF
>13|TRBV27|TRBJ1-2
CANSPHVRGGYTF
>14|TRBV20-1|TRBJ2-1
CSLRQRPYYNEQFF
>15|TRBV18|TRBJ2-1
CASSPRPGRWDEQFF
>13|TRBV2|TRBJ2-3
CASRTSGGPTQYF
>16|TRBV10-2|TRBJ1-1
CASSERAGRGTTEAFF
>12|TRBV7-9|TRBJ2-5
CALSQGQETQYF
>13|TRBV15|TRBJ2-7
CATSRDMSYEQYF
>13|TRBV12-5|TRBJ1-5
CASALDRDQPQHF
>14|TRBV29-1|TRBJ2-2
CSVRRVGDTGELFF
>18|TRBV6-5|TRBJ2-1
CASSYRFRTGTNYNEQFF
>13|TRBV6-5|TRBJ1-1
CASTRGLNTEAFF
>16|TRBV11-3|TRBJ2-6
CASSPSEGRGANVRTF
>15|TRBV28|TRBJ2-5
CASSQGQGGGETQYF
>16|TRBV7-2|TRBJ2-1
CASSLGGELAINEQFF
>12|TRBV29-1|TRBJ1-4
CSVDSGGEKLFF
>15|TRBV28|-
CASTPLTSGPYEQYF
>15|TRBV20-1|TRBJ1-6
CSAIVSDRDNSPLHF
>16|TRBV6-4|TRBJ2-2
CASSERGTLDTGELFF
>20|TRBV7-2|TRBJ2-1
CASSSRIQLAGTSSYNEQFF